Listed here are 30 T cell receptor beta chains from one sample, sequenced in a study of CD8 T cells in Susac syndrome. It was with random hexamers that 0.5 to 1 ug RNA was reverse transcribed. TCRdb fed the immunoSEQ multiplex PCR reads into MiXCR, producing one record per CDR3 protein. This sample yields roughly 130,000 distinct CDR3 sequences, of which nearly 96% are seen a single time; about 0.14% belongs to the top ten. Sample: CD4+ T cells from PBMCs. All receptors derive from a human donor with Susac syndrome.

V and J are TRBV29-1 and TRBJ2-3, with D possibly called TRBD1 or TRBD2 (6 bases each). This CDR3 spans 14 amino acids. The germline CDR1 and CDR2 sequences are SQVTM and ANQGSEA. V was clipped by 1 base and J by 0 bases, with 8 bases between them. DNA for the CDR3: TGCAGCGTTGAAGGGGGGGCTAGCACAGATACGCAGTATTTT. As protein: CSVEGGASTDTQYF.

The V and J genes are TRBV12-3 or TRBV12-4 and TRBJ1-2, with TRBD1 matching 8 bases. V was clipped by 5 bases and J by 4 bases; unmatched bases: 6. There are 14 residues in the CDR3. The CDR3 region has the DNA TGTGCCAGCAGTCAAGGACAGGGTGGCTATGGCTACACCTTC. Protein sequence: CASSQGQGGYGYTF.

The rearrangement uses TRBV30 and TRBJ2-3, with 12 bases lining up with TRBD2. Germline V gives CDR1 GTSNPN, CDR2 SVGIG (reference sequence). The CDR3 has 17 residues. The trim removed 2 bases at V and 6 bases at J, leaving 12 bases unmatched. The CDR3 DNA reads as TGTGCCTGGAGTACCCACCTTGGACTAGCGGGAAGGGATACGCAGTATTTT. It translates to CAWSTHLGLAGRDTQYF.

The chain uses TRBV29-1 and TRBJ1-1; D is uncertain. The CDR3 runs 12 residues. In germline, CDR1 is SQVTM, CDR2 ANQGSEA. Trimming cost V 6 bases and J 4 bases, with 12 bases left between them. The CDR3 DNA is TGCAGCGTAGCGGGCGCGGGCACTGAAGCTTTCTTT. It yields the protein CSVAGAGTEAFF.

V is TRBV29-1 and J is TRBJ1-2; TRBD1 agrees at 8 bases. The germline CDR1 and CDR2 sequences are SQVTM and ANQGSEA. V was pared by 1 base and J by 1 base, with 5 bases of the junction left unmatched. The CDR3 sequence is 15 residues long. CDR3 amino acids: CSVEVRTGLNYGYTF. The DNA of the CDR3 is TGCAGCGTTGAAGTCCGGACAGGGCTTAACTATGGCTACACCTTC.

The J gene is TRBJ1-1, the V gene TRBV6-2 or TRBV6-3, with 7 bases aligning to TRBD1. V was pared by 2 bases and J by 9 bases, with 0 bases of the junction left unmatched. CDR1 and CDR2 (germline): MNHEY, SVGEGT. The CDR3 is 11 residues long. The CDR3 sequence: CASSYRGQAFF. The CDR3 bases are TGTGCCAGCAGTTACAGGGGGCAAGCTTTCTTT.

The CDR3 spells CASSPKRTGPAHEQYF. As DNA, the CDR3 is TGTGCCAGCAGCCCGAAAAGGACAGGCCCAGCCCACGAGCAGTACTTC. The chain links TRBV5-4 to TRBJ2-7, with TRBD1 matching over 7 bases. The germline V gene has CDR1 SGHNT and CDR2 YYREEE (reference sequence). J lost 5 bases, V lost 4 bases, and 15 bases had no gene match. CDR3 size: 16 residues.

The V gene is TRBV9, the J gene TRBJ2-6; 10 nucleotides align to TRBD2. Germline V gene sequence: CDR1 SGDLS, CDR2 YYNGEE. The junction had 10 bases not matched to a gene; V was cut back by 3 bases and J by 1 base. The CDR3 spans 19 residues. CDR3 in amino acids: CASSGAVAGGLSGANVLTF. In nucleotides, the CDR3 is TGTGCCAGCAGCGGGGCCGTAGCGGGAGGCCTGTCTGGGGCCAACGTCCTGACTTTC.

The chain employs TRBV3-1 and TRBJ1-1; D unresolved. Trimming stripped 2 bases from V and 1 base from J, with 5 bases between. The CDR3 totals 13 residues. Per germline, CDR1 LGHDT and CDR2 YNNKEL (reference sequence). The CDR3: CASSQQTNTEAFF. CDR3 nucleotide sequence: TGTGCCAGCAGCCAACAGACGAACACTGAAGCTTTCTTT. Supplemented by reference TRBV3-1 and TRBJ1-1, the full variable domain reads DTAVSQTPKYLVTQMGNDKSIKCEQNLGHDTMYWYKQDSKKFLKIMFSYNNKELIINETVPNRFSPKSPDKAHLNLHINSLELGDSAVYFCASSQQTNTEAFFGQGTRLTVV.

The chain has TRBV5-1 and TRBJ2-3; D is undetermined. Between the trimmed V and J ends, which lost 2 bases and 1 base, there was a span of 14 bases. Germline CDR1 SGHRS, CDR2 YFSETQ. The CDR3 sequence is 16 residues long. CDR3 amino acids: CASSFDPRRGTDTQYF. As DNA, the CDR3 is TGCGCCAGCAGCTTCGACCCTAGAAGGGGCACAGATACGCAGTATTTT.

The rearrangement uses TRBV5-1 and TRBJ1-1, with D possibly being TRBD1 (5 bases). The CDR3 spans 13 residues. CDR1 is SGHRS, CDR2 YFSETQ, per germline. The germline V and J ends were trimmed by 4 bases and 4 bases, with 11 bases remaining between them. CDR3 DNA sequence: TGCGCCAGCAGCCCCAGGGTAGGCACTGAAGCTTTCTTT. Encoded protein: CASSPRVGTEAFF. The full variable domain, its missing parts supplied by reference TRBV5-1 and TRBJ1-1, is KAGVTQTPRYLIKTRGQQVTLSCSPISGHRSVSWYQQTPGQGLQFLFEYFSETQRNKGNFPGRFSGRQFSNSRSEMNVSTLELGDSALYLCASSPRVGTEAFFGQGTRLTVV.

The CDR3 region has the DNA TGTGCCAGCAGCGGGACTCCGGTGACGCGCGAGCAGTACTTC. It translates to CASSGTPVTREQYF. This chain connects TRBV28 to TRBJ2-7, with D perhaps matching TRBD2 (6 bases). Trimming removed 6 bases from V and 6 bases from J, with 18 bases in between. This CDR3 has 14 amino acids. The germline V gene encodes CDR1 MDHEN and CDR2 SYDVKM.

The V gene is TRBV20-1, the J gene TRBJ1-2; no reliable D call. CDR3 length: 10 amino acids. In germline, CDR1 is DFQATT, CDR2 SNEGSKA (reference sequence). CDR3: CIEIPLGYTF. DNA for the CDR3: TGCATAGAGATCCCACTTGGCTACACCTTC.

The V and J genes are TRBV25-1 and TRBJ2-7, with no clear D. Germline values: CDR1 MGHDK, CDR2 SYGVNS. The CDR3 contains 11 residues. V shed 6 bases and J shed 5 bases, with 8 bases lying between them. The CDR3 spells CASSAVHEQYF. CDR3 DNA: TGTGCCAGCAGCGCTGTCCACGAGCAGTACTTC.

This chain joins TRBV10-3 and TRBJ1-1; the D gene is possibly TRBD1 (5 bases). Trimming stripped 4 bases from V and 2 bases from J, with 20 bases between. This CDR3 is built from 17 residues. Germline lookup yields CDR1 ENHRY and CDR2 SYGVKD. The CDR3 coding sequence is TGTGCCATCAGTGGGGGGTCTAATCTCGGGTTCAACACTGAAGCTTTCTTT. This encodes CAISGGSNLGFNTEAFF.

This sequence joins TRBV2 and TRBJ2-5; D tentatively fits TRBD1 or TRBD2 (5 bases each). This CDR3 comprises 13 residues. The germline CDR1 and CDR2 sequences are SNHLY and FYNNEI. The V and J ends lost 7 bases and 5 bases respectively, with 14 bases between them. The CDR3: CASNGGRGETQYF. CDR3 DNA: TGTGCCAGCAATGGGGGTCGTGGGGAGACCCAGTACTTC.

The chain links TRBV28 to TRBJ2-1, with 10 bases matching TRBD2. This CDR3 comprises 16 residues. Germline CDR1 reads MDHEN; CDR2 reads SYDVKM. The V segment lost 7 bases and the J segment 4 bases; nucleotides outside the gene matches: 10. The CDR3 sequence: CASTTSGRGRYNEQFF. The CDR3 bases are TGTGCCAGCACCACGAGCGGGAGGGGGAGATACAATGAGCAGTTCTTC.

CDR3 nucleotide sequence: TGCAGTGCTAGCCGGGGTGGGAGAAATGAAGCTTTCTTT. Its protein is CSASRGGRNEAFF. The chain links TRBV20-1 to TRBJ1-1; D is unresolved. The CDR3 is made up of 13 amino acids. Germline assignment: CDR1 DFQATT and CDR2 SNEGSKA (reference sequence). V was shortened by 3 bases and J by 7 bases, with 15 bases between the two germline ends.

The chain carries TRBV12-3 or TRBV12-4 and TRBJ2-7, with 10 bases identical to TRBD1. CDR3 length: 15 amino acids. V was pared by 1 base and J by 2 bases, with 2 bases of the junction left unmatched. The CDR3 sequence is CASSLGTGGTYEQYF. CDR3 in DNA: TGTGCCAGCAGTTTAGGGACAGGGGGAACCTACGAGCAGTACTTC.

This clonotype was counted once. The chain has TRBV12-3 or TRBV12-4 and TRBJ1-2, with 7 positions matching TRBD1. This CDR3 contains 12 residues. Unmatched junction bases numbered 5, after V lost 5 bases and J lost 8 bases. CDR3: CASSPTGFGYTF. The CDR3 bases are TGTGCCAGCAGTCCGACAGGGTTCGGCTACACCTTC.

The CDR3 here is CSVDVNRANYGYTF. CDR3 DNA sequence: TGCAGCGTTGACGTTAACAGAGCTAACTATGGCTACACCTTC. This sequence joins TRBV29-1 and TRBJ1-2; D remains ambiguous. The CDR3 sequence is 14 residues long. CDR1 is SQVTM and CDR2 is ANQGSEA in the germline V gene. Between the trimmed V and J ends, which lost 3 bases and 0 bases, there was a span of 11 bases. The full variable domain, with the rest looked up from reference TRBV29-1 and TRBJ1-2, is SAVISQKPSRDICQRGTSLTIQCQVDSQVTMMFWYRQQPGQSLTLIATANQGSEATYESGFVIDKFPISRPNLTFSTLTVSNMSPEDSSIYLCSVDVNRANYGYTFGSGTRLTVV.

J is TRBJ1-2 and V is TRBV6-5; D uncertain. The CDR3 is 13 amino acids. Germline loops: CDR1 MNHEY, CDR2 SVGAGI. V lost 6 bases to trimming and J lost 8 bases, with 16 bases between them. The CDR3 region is CASRASILRGYTF. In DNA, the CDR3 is TGTGCCAGCAGAGCAAGTATCCTGCGGGGCTACACCTTC.

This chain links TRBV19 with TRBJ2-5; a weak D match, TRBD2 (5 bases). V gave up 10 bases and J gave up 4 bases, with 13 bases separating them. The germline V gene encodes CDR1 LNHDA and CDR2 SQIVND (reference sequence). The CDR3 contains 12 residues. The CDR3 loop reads CAKMGSPETQYF. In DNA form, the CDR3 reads TGTGCCAAAATGGGGAGCCCAGAGACCCAGTACTTC.

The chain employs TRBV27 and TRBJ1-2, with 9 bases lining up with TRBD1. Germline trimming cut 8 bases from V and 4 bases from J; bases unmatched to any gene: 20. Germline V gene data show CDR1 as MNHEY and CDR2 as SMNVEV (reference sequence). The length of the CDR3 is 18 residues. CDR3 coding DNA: TGTGCCAGCGGTACAAAAGGGACAGGGCTCTTGTGGGGCTATGGCTACACCTTC. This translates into CASGTKGTGLLWGYGYTF.

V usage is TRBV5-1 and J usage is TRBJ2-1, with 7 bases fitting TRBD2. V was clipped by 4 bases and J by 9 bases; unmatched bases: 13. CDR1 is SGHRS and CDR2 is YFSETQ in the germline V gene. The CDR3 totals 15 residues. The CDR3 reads CASSPRGDFRGEQFF. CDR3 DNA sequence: TGCGCCAGCAGCCCCCGGGGGGACTTTAGAGGTGAGCAGTTCTTC. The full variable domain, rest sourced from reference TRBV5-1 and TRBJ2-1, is KAGVTQTPRYLIKTRGQQVTLSCSPISGHRSVSWYQQTPGQGLQFLFEYFSETQRNKGNFPGRFSGRQFSNSRSEMNVSTLELGDSALYLCASSPRGDFRGEQFFGPGTRLTVL.

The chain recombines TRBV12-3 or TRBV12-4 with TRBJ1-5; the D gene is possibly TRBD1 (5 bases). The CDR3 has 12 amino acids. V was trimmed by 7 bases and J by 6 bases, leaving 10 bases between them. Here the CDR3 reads CASTFGGQPQHF. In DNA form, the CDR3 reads TGTGCCAGCACCTTCGGGGGTCAGCCCCAGCATTTT.

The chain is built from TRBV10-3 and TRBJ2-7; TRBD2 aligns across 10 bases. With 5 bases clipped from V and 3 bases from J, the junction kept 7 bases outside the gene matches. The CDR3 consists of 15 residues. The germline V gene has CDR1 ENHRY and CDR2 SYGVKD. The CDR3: CAISPLAGVSYEQYF. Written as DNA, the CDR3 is TGTGCCATCAGTCCTCTAGCGGGAGTCAGCTACGAGCAGTACTTC.

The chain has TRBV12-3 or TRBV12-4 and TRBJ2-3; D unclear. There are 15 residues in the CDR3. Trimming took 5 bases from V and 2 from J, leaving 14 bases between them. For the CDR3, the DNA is TGTGCCAGCAGTGCAACTACTACCCACACAGATACGCAGTATTTT. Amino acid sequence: CASSATTTHTDTQYF.

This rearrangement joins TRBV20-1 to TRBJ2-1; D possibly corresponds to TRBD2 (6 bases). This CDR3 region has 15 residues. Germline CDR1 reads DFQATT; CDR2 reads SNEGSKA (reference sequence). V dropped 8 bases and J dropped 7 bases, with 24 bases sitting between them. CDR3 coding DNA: TGCAGTCCCCATCGGGGAAGGTTAGCGGCAAATGAGCAGTTCTTC. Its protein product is CSPHRGRLAANEQFF.

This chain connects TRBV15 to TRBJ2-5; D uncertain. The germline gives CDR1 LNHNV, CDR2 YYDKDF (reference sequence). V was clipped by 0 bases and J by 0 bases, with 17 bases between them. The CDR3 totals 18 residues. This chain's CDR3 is CATSRDLPRKSDQETQYF. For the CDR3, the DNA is TGTGCCACCAGCAGAGATCTTCCCCGCAAGAGCGACCAAGAGACCCAGTACTTC. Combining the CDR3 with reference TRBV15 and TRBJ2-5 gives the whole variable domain DAMVIQNPRYQVTQFGKPVTLSCSQTLNHNVMYWYQQKSSQAPKLLFHYYDKDFNNEADTPDNFQSRRPNTSFCFLDIRSPGLGDTAMYLCATSRDLPRKSDQETQYFGPGTRLLVL.